This TCR beta chain appears in the sequencing data of a study of blood T cell repertoires in COVID-19. Those enrolled in Seattle joined during active infection and were followed longitudinally afterward. As handled by the study authors: Amplification with reference gene primers provided the estimates of nucleated cell counts. Generated by immunoSEQ multiplex PCR, the TCRdb table keeps only in-frame clones and is missing some. V and J calls and clone size are copied from that table; D and trimming were computed from the DNA. The sample shows fewer than 200,000 clones, less than 90% of them seen only once. V was clipped by 5 bases and J by 0 bases, with 14 bases between them. In germline, CDR1 is MNHEY, CDR2 SVGAGI. The length of the CDR3 is 15 residues. This clone was seen just once.

V is TRBV6-5 and J is TRBJ2-7, with D unresolved. Sequences were obtained from peripheral blood. This clonotype was obtained from a woman in her sixties or seventies with COVID-19, enrolled during active disease. CDR3 coding DNA: TGTGCCAGCAGTCCCCGGCAGAGGAGCTCCTACGAGCAGTACTTC. Translating gives CASSPRQRSSYEQYF.